This T cell receptor beta chain comes out of a study of spatial heterogeneity in lung cancer. About the research overall: There were, on average, more than 9.5 raw-read appearances for each unique TCR and UMI combination.

About this clonotype itself: Its target is not known.

Germline CDR1 reads LGHDT; CDR2 reads YNNKEL (reference sequence). V was pared by 3 bases and J by 6 bases, with 5 bases of the junction left unmatched. This CDR3 has 14 amino acids. Points from the study as a whole: Estimation of coverage gave values of 6% to 8% for alpha and approximately 12% for beta chains in tumor T cells. Higher tumor mutation counts went along with higher counts of expanded intratumoral alpha and beta TCRs.

Using its own MiXCR run on the 5' RACE reads, TCRdb lists one record per CDR3 protein. The table lists 4,000 or so distinct CDR3 sequences, 10% to 11% of them singletons. Time point of the sample: sample taken at primary tumor resection. Samples were donated by 72 untreated early-stage non-small cell lung cancer patients. The study sequenced unsorted whole RNA from tumor, nontumor lung or frozen PBMC. The sequence came from a male donor with early-stage non-small cell lung cancer. The chain has TRBV3-1 and TRBJ1-1; 9 bases fit TRBD1. The source material was lung tumor tissue, sampled at surgery. The chain's CDR3 is CASSQLQGASEAFF. The DNA for the CDR3 is TGTGCCAGCAGCCAGCTACAGGGGGCCTCTGAAGCTTTCTTT.